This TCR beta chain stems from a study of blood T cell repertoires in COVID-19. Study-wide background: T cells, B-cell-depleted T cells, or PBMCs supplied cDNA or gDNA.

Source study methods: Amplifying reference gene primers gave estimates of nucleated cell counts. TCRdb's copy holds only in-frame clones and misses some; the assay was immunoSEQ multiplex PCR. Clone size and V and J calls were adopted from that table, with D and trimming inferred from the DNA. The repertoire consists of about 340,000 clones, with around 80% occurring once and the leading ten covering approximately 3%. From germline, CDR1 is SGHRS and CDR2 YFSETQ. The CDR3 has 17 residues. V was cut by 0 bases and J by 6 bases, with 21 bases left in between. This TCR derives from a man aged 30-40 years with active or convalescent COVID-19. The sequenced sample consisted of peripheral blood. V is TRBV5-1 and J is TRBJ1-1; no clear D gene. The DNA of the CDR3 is TGCGCCAGCAGCTTGGTTCTGCCCGAGGAGGTAAGCGCTGAAGCTTTCTTT. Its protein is CASSLVLPEEVSAEAFF.